The table lists the clone carrying this T cell receptor (beta chain) with a few counts. Its antigen remains unidentified. DNA loading was fixed at approximately 350 ng for all bulk PBMC samples. Assay used: immunoSEQ multiplex PCR; TCRdb lists only in-frame clones, some missing. The sample contains roughly 5,000 clones, around nine tenths of which appear only once. The data originate from a study of blood T cell dynamics during melanoma immunotherapy. Across the study: Patients with metastatic melanoma got pembrolizumab or nivolumab-ipilimumab as first-line care.

V gave up 4 bases and J gave up 8 bases, with 18 bases separating them. This CDR3 region has 14 residues. The V gene's germline CDR1 is SGDLS and CDR2 YYNGEE. Study conclusions and caveats: The study could not tell melanoma-specific clones from general immune activation.

The sample's time point: week 3, after first cycle of checkpoint inhibitor. One draw preceded checkpoint blockade; another followed its first cycle at week 3. The TCR sequence derives from a human donor with melanoma. The V call is TRBV9, the J call TRBJ1-2; possible D gene TRBD1, 6 bases. The sequences come from blood, collected from a patient treated with checkpoint blockade. The CDR3 loop reads CASSKSAGVLGYTF. The CDR3 DNA reads as TGTGCCAGCAGCAAATCGGCAGGGGTATTGGGCTACACCTTC.